This passage covers 5 T cell receptor beta chains from one sample sequenced in a study of cytomegalovirus exposure and HLA in healthy donors. Measured with immunoSEQ multiplex PCR; TCRdb has only the in-frame clones, and not every one. The table lists roughly 200,000 clones, around nine tenths of them singletons, with less than 9.5% in the top ten. The sequencing input was PBMCs. These receptors came from a man in his thirties or forties in good health and CMV-seropositive.

The V gene is TRBV27, the J gene TRBJ2-1; the D is unclear. The CDR3 is made up of 12 amino acids. V lost 0 bases to trimming and J lost 5 bases, with 2 bases between them. CDR1 and CDR2 (germline): MNHEY, SMNVEV (reference sequence). CDR3 in amino acids: CASSLSNNEQFF. In DNA, the CDR3 is TGTGCCAGCAGTTTATCGAACAATGAGCAGTTCTTC.

This clone was found a few times. The J gene is TRBJ2-7, the V gene TRBV7-9; D is tentatively TRBD1 or TRBD2 (5 bases each). Trimming took off 3 bases at V and 4 bases at J, with 19 bases between the two ends. Germline assignment: CDR1 SEHNR and CDR2 FQNEAQ (reference sequence). The CDR3 loop spans 16 amino acids. The CDR3 loop reads CASSFTLGTRPYEQYF. As DNA, the CDR3 is TGTGCCAGCAGCTTCACTCTGGGGACCAGACCATACGAGCAGTACTTC.

The J gene is TRBJ2-7, the V gene TRBV7-9; D is perhaps TRBD2 (5 bases). The CDR3 runs to 16 residues. V lost 1 base, J lost 1 base, and 14 bases lay in between. Germline V lookup: CDR1 SEHNR, CDR2 FQNEAQ (reference sequence). CDR3 nucleotides: TGTGCCAGCAGCTTAGGGCGGGTAGCGACGTCCTACGAGCAGTACTTC. The encoded protein is CASSLGRVATSYEQYF.

This clone was detected only once. The V and J genes are TRBV11-3 and TRBJ2-2; D remains unclear. Trimming took off 1 base at V and 6 bases at J, with 9 bases between the two ends. This CDR3 region has 14 residues. Germline lookup yields CDR1 SGHNT and CDR2 YENEEA. The CDR3 sequence is CASSLVSGAGELFF. CDR3 bases: TGTGCCAGCAGCTTAGTTTCCGGCGCCGGGGAGCTGTTTTTT. Based on the CDR3 plus reference TRBV11-3 and TRBJ2-2, the full variable domain is EAGVVQSPRYKIIEKKQPVAFWCNPISGHNTLYWYLQNLGQGPELLIRYENEEAVDDSQLPKDRFSAERLKGVDSTLKIQPAELGDSAVYLCASSLVSGAGELFFGEGSRLTVL.

This chain uses TRBV14 with TRBJ2-3; D unclear. This CDR3 contains 15 residues. The germline V gene encodes CDR1 SGHDN and CDR2 FVKESK. V was trimmed by 0 bases and J by 2 bases, leaving 9 bases between them. CDR3: CASSQDFPNTDTQYF. Written as DNA, the CDR3 is TGTGCCAGCAGCCAAGATTTTCCAAACACAGATACGCAGTATTTT.